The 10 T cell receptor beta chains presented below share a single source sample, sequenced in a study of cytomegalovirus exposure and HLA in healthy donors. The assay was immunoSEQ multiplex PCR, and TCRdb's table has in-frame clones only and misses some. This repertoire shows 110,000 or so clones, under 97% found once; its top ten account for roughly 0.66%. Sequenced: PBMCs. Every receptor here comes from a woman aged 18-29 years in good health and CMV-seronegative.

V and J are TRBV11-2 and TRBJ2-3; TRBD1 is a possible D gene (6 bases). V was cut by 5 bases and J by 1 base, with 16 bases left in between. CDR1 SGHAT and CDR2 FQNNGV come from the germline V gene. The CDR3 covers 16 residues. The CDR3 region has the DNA TGTGCCAGCAGCCAACACCCCTCAGGGGGCACAGATACGCAGTATTTT. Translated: CASSQHPSGGTDTQYF.

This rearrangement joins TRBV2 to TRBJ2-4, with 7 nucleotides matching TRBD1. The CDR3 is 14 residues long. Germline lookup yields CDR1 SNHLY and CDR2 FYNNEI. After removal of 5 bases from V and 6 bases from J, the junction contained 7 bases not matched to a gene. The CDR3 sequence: CASSPDRSANIQYF. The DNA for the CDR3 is TGTGCCAGCAGTCCGGACAGGTCAGCAAACATTCAGTACTTC.

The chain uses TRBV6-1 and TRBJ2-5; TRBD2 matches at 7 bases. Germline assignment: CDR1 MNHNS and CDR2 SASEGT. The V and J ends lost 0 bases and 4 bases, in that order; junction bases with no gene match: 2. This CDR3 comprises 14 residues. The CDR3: CASSEAWGGETQYF. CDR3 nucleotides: TGTGCCAGCAGTGAAGCGTGGGGGGGAGAGACCCAGTACTTC.

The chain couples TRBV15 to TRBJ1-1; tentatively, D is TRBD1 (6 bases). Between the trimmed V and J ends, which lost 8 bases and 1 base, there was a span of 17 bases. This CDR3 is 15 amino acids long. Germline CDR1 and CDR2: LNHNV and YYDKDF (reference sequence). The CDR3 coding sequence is TGTGCCACCTCTCCCAGGGGTGACGGGAACACTGAAGCTTTCTTT. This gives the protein CATSPRGDGNTEAFF.

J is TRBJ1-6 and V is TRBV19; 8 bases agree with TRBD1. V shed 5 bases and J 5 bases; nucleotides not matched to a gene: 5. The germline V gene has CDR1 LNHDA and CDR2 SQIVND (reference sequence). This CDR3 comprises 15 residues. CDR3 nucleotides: TGTGCCAGTAGTCCGGACAGGGAAGATAATTCACCCCTCCACTTT. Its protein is CASSPDREDNSPLHF.

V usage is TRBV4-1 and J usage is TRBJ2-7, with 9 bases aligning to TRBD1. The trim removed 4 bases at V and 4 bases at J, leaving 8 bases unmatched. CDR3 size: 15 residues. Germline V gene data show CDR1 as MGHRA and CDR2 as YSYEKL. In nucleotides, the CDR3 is TGCGCCAGCAGCCCTGGACACAGGGGGCTGTACGAGCAGTACTTC. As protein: CASSPGHRGLYEQYF.

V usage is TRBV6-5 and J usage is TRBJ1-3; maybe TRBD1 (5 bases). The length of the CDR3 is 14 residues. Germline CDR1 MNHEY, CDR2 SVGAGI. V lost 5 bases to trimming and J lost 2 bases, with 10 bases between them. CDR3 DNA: TGTGCCAGCAGTCCGGGGGGACCTGGAAACACCATATATTTT. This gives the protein CASSPGGPGNTIYF.

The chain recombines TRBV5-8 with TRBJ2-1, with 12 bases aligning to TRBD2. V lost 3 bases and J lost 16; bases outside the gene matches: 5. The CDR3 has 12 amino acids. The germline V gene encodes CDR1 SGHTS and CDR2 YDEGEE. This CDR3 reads CASSSGLAGFFF. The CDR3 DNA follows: TGTGCCAGCAGCTCAGGACTAGCGGGGTTCTTCTTC.

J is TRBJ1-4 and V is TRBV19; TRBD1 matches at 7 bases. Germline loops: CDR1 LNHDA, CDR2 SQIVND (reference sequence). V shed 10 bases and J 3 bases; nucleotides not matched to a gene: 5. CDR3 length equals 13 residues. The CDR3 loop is CATSGTANEKLFF. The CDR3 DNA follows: TGTGCCACCTCCGGGACAGCTAATGAAAAACTGTTTTTT.

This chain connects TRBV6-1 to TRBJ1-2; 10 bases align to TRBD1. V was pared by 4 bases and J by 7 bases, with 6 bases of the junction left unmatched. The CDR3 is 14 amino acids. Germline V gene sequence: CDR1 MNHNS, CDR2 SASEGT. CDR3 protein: CASSVGTGEGGYTF. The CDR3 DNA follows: TGTGCCAGCAGTGTGGGGACAGGGGAAGGTGGCTACACCTTC.